This record looks at one TCR beta chain sequence and its context. Antigen unknown. The protocol was immunoSEQ multiplex PCR, while the TCRdb copy is restricted to in-frame clones and leaves out a portion. In the table there are more than 65,000 clones, 83% of which are singletons. This CDR3 spans 14 amino acids. Germline V gives CDR1 MNHEY, CDR2 SMNVEV (reference sequence). Trimming removed 5 bases from V and 2 bases from J; junction bases left unmatched: 4. Samples came from patients recovered from mild-to-severe COVID-19. Sequencing was done directly on freshly isolated, uncultured memory T cells. This entry comes from a study of CD4 T cell repertoires in COVID-19. Study-level results: Sharing of several most expanded SARS-CoV-2-reactive clonotypes across memory subsets suggested intraclonal diversification. SARS-CoV and/or HKU1 spike cultures shared between 7 and 25% of SARS-CoV-2 clonotypes.

This material consisted of CD4+ T cells from peripheral blood, taken after recovery from COVID-19. The rearrangement uses TRBV27 and TRBJ1-2, with 8 positions matching TRBD1. This clonotype was obtained from a human donor who had COVID-19. CDR3 in DNA: TGTGCCAGCAGTCCCCGACAGGGGAACTATGGCTACACCTTC. Translation gives CASSPRQGNYGYTF.